The present T cell receptor (beta chain) was sequenced within a study of prognosis after radiotherapy for stage I lung cancer. Study-level background: The study delivered radiotherapy as SBRT in 3 to 5 fractions, with a biologically effective dose of at least 100 Gy. Among the patients, several developed distant metastases after radiotherapy at a median of 7 months, and approximately 16 showed no significant progression.

Genomic DNA provided the template from which TCR beta CDR3 was amplified by two-round multiplex PCR. First-round PCR employed TRBV- and TRBJ-specific primers for each gene. Each CDR3 protein gets one entry after TCRdb re-called the multiplex PCR reads with MiXCR. The data show 25,000 to 30,000 distinct CDR3 sequences, about 41% seen once. V was trimmed by 5 bases and J by 7 bases, leaving 15 bases between them. The CDR3 is made up of 15 amino acids. Sample: PBMCs, taken before or after stereotactic body radiation therapy (not recorded which). The receptor was derived from a donor at least 50 years old with non-small cell lung cancer. J is TRBJ1-6 and V is TRBV12-3 or TRBV12-4, with TRBD1 as a possible D gene (5 bases). As DNA, the CDR3 is TGTGCCAGCAGTAGCGATAGAGGGGAGAATTCACCCCTCCACTTT. Its translation is CASSSDRGENSPLHF.